This TCR beta chain was identified during a study of regulatory T cells in long-lasting Graves disease. Study observations and caveats: Persistent Graves' patients showed less TCR diversity than newly diagnosed ones.

This CDR3 is built from 14 residues. Germline trimming cut 5 bases from V and 2 bases from J; bases unmatched to any gene: 3. Sample time point: newly diagnosed GD, antithyroid drugs for less than 3 months. PBMC-extracted RNA yielded the TCR library. The TCR beta library used iRepertoire HTBI primers with Arm-PCR amplification of CDR3. TCRdb independently ran MiXCR on the multiplex PCR reads; one entry per CDR3 protein. The table lists 360,000 or so distinct CDR3 sequences, about 11% of them singletons. This clonotype was observed a few times. The antigen is undetermined. This sample was shared with a second study, whose subject was T cells in Graves' hyperthyroidism and ophthalmopathy. That source notes: The primer set for the first-round RT-PCR of the TCR CDR3 was HTBI.

The TCR sequence derives from a woman between 18 and 30 years old with Graves disease. The sequenced sample was peripheral blood mononuclear cells (PBMCs), obtained at new diagnosis, from a patient treated with antithyroid drugs. The chain combines TRBV12-3 or TRBV12-4 with TRBJ2-3, with 8 bases fitting TRBD1. Here the CDR3 DNA reads TGTGCCAGCAGTGACAGGGGATTCACAGATACGCAGTATTTT. It is translated as CASSDRGFTDTQYF.